This T cell receptor (beta chain) was found in a study of shared clonotypes between healthy human individuals. Comment on this clone: This sample includes further DNA sequences coding for the same CDR3.

Sequencing used immunoSEQ multiplex PCR; TCRdb keeps in-frame clones, though not all of them. Found here are over a million clones, roughly 96% of them singletons; the top ten hold about 1.2%. CDR3 length: 12 residues. CDR1 and CDR2 (germline): SNHLY, FYNNEI. Trimming removed 6 bases from V and 5 bases from J, with 7 bases in between. Sequencing input: naive CD4+ T cells sorted from blood. Subset in this sample: CD45RA+ positively selected. This sequence was found in a man aged 25-40 years in good health. The chain recombines TRBV2 with TRBJ2-2, with D possibly TRBD2 on 6 matching bases. This chain's CDR3 is CASSGLTGELFF. The CDR3, as DNA: TGTGCCAGCAGCGGACTAACCGGGGAGCTGTTTTTT.